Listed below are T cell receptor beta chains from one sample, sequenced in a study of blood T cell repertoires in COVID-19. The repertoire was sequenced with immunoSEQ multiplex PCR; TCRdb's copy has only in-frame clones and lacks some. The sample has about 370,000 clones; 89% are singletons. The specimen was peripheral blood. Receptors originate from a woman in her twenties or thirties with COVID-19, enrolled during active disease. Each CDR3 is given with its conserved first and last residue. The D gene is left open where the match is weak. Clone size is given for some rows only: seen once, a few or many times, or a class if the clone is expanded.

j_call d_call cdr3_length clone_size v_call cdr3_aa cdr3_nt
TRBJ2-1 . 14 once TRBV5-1 CASSLSSPYNEQFF TGCGCCAGCAGCTTATCTAGCCCATACAATGAGCAGTTCTTC
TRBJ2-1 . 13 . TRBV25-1 CASSPPAGNEQFF TGTGCCAGCAGTCCCCCAGCAGGCAATGAGCAGTTCTTC
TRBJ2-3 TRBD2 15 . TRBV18 CASSPGTSGGYTQYF TGTGCCAGCTCACCTGGGACTAGCGGGGGGTATACGCAGTATTTT
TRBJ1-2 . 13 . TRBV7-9 CASSLVPEAGYTF TGTGCCAGCAGCTTAGTCCCTGAAGCCGGCTACACCTTC
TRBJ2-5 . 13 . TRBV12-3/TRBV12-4 CASSLPGEETQYF TGTGCCAGCAGTTTACCGGGAGAAGAGACCCAGTACTTC
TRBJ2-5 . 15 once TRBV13 CASSLGQGTLRTQYF TGTGCCAGCAGCTTAGGGCAGGGGACGCTTAGGACCCAGTACTTC
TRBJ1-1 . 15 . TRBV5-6 CASSFVGRGSTEAFF TGTGCCAGCAGCTTCGTGGGCAGGGGTTCCACTGAAGCTTTCTTT
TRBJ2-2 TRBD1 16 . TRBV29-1 CSVVDRGYSNTGELFF TGCAGCGTCGTCGACAGGGGTTATTCGAACACCGGGGAGCTGTTTTTT
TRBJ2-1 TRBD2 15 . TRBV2 CASSLLAGSYNEQFF TGTGCCAGCAGCCTACTAGCGGGATCCTACAATGAGCAGTTCTTC
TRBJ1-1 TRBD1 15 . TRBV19 CASSIFGVGGSEAFF TGTGCCAGTAGTATATTCGGAGTAGGGGGCTCTGAAGCTTTCTTT